The 11 T cell receptor beta chains in this list originate from one sample, sequenced in a study of blood T cell repertoires in COVID-19. TCRdb's copy holds only in-frame clones and misses some; the assay was immunoSEQ multiplex PCR. The profile shows approximately 470,000 clones, 75% to 90% of them singletons. The sample taken for sequencing was PBMCs or T cells enriched from blood (not recorded which). The receptors were sampled from a woman under 30 who had recovered from COVID-19.

This clone was seen once. The chain combines TRBV12-3 or TRBV12-4 with TRBJ2-7, with TRBD2 as a possible D gene (5 bases). Deletions cut 2 bases from V and 2 bases from J, with 7 bases between. The length of the CDR3 is 13 residues. CDR3 sequence: CASSLRETYEQYF. The CDR3 nucleotides are TGTGCCAGCAGTTTACGGGAAACCTACGAGCAGTACTTC.

The chain couples TRBV13 to TRBJ2-5, with a possible D match to TRBD2 (7 bases). The CDR3 is 13 residues long. Germline loops: CDR1 PRHDT, CDR2 FYEKMQ (reference sequence). With 3 bases removed from V and 7 bases from J, the gap between germline ends came to 12 bases. The CDR3 nucleotides read TGTGCCAGCAGCTTCCGCGGGGGCGGGACCCAGTACTTC. Translation gives CASSFRGGGTQYF.

Here the CDR3 reads CASSVLTGPDTQYF. Written as DNA, the CDR3 is TGTGCCAGCAGTGTCCTTACAGGGCCAGATACGCAGTATTTT. This sequence joins TRBV2 and TRBJ2-3, with D possibly TRBD1 on 6 matching bases. There are 14 residues in the CDR3. Trimming stripped 4 bases from V and 4 bases from J, with 12 bases between. Germline assignment: CDR1 SNHLY and CDR2 FYNNEI. The complete variable domain, with remaining parts taken from reference TRBV2 and TRBJ2-3, reads EPEVTQTPSHQVTQMGQEVILRCVPISNHLYFYWYRQILGQKVEFLVSFYNNEISEKSEIFDDQFSVERPDGSNFTLKIRSTKLEDSAMYFCASSVLTGPDTQYFGPGTRLTVL.

For the CDR3, the DNA is TGTGCCAGCAGAAAAGGAGGAGGGACGAATACGCAGTATTTT. This codes for CASRKGGGTNTQYF. This sequence joins TRBV13 and TRBJ2-3, with D tentatively TRBD2 (6 bases). Germline V CDR1 and CDR2: PRHDT, FYEKMQ (reference sequence). CDR3 length equals 14 residues. V lost 6 bases and J 7 bases, leaving 17 bases between the germline ends.

The J gene is TRBJ1-3, the V gene TRBV3-1 (or the pseudogene TRBV3-2); D uncertain. The CDR3 consists of 15 residues. Germline V CDR1 and CDR2: LGHDT, YNNKEL (reference sequence). V was clipped by 0 bases and J by 2 bases, with 8 bases between them. The CDR3 sequence is CASSQDRVAGNTIYF. For the CDR3, the DNA is TGTGCCAGCAGCCAAGATCGGGTTGCTGGAAACACCATATATTTT.

The chain couples TRBV7-3 to TRBJ2-4; a weak D match, TRBD1 (6 bases). Germline CDR1 is SGHTA and CDR2 is FQGTGA. V gave up 2 bases and J gave up 0 bases, with 14 bases separating them. The CDR3 is 17 amino acids. CDR3 nucleotides: TGTGCCAGCAGCTTAGAAGGCGGACAGCTAGCCAAAAACATTCAGTACTTC. It yields the protein CASSLEGGQLAKNIQYF.

The chain employs TRBV4-1 and TRBJ1-2; D is uncertain. CDR3 length: 11 residues. Between the trimmed V and J ends, which lost 8 bases and 7 bases, there was a span of 11 bases. Germline V gene data show CDR1 as MGHRA and CDR2 as YSYEKL. The CDR3 coding sequence is TGCGCCAGCGGGGAAGAGGGTGGCTACACCTTC. This gives the protein CASGEEGGYTF.

V and J are TRBV30 and TRBJ2-3; 14 bases line up with TRBD2. Trimming removed 4 bases from V and 1 base from J; junction bases left unmatched: 4. The CDR3 extends over 16 amino acids. The V gene's germline CDR1 is GTSNPN and CDR2 SVGIG (reference sequence). CDR3 protein: CAWNTGLAGGTDTQYF. DNA for the CDR3: TGTGCCTGGAACACGGGACTAGCGGGGGGCACAGATACGCAGTATTTT.

The V gene is TRBV3-1 (or the pseudogene TRBV3-2), the J gene TRBJ2-1, with a tentative D call TRBD2 (6 bases). This CDR3 contains 14 residues. The V end was cut by 0 bases, the J end by 5 bases, with 8 bases between. Germline V lookup: CDR1 LGHDT, CDR2 YNNKEL (reference sequence). The CDR3: CASSQDLANNEQFF. CDR3 DNA sequence: TGTGCCAGCAGCCAAGATCTAGCGAACAATGAGCAGTTCTTC.

The V and J genes are TRBV28 and TRBJ1-6; no firm D call. Trimming removed 8 bases at V and 4 bases at J, with 12 bases between. The CDR3 extends over 14 amino acids. From germline, CDR1 is MDHEN and CDR2 SYDVKM. In nucleotides, the CDR3 is TGTGCCAGCCGACGGGGTTCATATAATTCACCCCTCCACTTT. Protein product: CASRRGSYNSPLHF.

This clone was seen only once. Within the sample, other DNA sequences also encode this same CDR3. The chain carries TRBV6-5 and TRBJ2-7; D ambiguous. V gave up 4 bases and J gave up 0 bases, with 4 bases separating them. Germline lookup yields CDR1 MNHEY and CDR2 SVGAGI. The CDR3 is 12 residues long. CDR3 nucleotide sequence: TGTGCCAGCAGTTCCCTCTCCTACGAGCAGTACTTC. It is translated as CASSSLSYEQYF.